What follows is one T cell receptor (beta chain) and its context. These data originate in a study of cytomegalovirus exposure and HLA in healthy donors. V lost 5 bases and J lost 6, with 14 bases in between. Germline lookup yields CDR1 MNHNS and CDR2 SASEGT. This CDR3 region has 15 residues. The primer mix had 60 Vbeta and 13 Jbeta primers. Assay: immunoSEQ multiplex PCR; the TCRdb copy retains only in-frame clones and omits some. The data show around 200,000 clones, with around 86% seen just once and approximately 6% held by the top ten. The material sequenced was PBMCs. The receptor was derived from a man aged 35 to 55 in good health and CMV-seropositive. The chain is built from TRBV6-1 and TRBJ1-6, with D hard to call. The CDR3 DNA reads TGTGCCAGCAGTTTGGGCGAGGCGGGTAATTCACCCCTCCACTTT. Translating it yields CASSLGEAGNSPLHF.